Given below is one T cell receptor (beta chain) in context. The antigen is undetermined. The source of the sample is a study of CD8+ T cells in alopecia areata. Study at large: The study gave treated patients oral tofacitinib at 5 to 10 mg twice daily. Study-wide findings and caveats: Normal skin's resident alphabeta T cells are also sequenced in scalp samples.

This CDR3 region has 15 residues. J was trimmed by 4 bases and V by 1 base; bases with no gene match: 1. Germline-derived CDR1 and CDR2 are SGHTA and FQGTGA. Researchers took lesional scalp punch biopsies and peripheral blood from people who were alopecia areata patients. Following RNA extraction, reverse transcription yielded cDNA that acted as the sequencing template. Profiled with immunoSEQ multiplex PCR; TCRdb holds only in-frame clones, not every one. The sample carries 90,000 to 100,000 clones, 41% recorded once. This TCR was recovered from a human donor with alopecia areata. Material for sequencing was CD4+ T cells sorted from blood. The chain recombines TRBV7-3 with TRBJ2-3; TRBD1 agrees at 11 bases. The CDR3 spells CASSLMGQGADTQYF. DNA for the CDR3: TGTGCCAGCAGCTTAATGGGACAGGGGGCAGATACGCAGTATTTT.